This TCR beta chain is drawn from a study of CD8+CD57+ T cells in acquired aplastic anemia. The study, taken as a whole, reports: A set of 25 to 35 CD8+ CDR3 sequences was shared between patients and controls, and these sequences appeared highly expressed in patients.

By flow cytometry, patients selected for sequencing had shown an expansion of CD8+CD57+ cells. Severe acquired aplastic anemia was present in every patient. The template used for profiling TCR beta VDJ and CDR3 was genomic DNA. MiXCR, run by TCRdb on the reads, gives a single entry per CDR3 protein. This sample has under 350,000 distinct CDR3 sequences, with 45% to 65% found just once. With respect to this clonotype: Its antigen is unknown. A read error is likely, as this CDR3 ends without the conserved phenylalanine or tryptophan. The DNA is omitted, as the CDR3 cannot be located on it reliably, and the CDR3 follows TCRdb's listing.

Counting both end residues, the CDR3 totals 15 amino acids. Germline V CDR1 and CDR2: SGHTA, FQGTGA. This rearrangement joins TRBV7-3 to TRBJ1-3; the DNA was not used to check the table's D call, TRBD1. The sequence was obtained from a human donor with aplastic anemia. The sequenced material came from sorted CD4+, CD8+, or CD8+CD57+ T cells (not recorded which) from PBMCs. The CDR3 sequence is CASSLTGRSGNTIYL.